Detailed here is one T cell receptor (beta chain). Its matching antigen is unknown. Other nucleotide sequences in the sample specify the same CDR3. Sequenced by immunoSEQ multiplex PCR; TCRdb stores in-frame clones only, minus some. This sample has 700,000 or so clones, with about 78% found just once. This sample was taken from a study of shared clonotypes between healthy human individuals. Study-level points and caveats: The small donor group covered limited genetic and exposure diversity. Tissue TCR repertoires likely differ from these blood-only repertoires.

The CDR3 contains 13 residues. Germline CDR1 SSHAT, CDR2 FNYEAQ (reference sequence). V was cut by 3 bases and J by 2 bases, with 7 bases left in between. The receptor was isolated from a woman aged 25 to 45 in good health. The sample consisted of memory CD4+ T cells sorted from blood. This sample's subset: CD45RA-negative fraction. The chain couples TRBV7-7 to TRBJ2-5; D is unclear. Written as DNA, the CDR3 is TGTGCCAGCAGCTTGGACGGACAAGAGACCCAGTACTTC. Translating gives CASSLDGQETQYF.